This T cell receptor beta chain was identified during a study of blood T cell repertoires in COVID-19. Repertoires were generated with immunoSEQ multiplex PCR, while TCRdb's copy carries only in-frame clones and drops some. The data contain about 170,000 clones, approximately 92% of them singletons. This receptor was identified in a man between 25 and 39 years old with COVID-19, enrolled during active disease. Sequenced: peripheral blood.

This CDR3 reads CASSPETGGLSKLFF. The CDR3 bases are TGTGCCAGCTCACCAGAGACAGGGGGCCTTTCAAAACTGTTTTTT. The genes are TRBV18 and TRBJ1-4; 10 bases align to TRBD1. CDR1 and CDR2 (germline): KGHSH, LQKENI. The length of the CDR3 is 15 residues. V was clipped by 2 bases and J by 10 bases; unmatched bases: 7. Full variable domain (rest looked up from reference TRBV18 and TRBJ1-4): NAGVMQNPRHLVRRRGQEARLRCSPMKGHSHVYWYRQLPEEGLKFMVYLQKENIIDESGMPKERFSAEFPKEGPSILRIQQVVRGDSAAYFCASSPETGGLSKLFFGSGTQLSVL.